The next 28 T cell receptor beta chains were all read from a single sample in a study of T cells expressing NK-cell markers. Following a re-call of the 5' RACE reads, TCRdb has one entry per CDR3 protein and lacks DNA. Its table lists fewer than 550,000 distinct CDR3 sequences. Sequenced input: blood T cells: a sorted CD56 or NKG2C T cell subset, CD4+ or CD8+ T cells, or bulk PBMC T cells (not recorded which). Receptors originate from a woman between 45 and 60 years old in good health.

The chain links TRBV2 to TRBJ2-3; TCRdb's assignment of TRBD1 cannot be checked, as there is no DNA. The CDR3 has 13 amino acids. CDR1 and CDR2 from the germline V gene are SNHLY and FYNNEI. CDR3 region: CASSETGTDTQYF.

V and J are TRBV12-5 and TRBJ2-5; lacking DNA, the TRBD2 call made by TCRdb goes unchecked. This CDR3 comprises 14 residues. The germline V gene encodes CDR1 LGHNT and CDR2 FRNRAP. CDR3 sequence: CASGSSSGQETQYF.

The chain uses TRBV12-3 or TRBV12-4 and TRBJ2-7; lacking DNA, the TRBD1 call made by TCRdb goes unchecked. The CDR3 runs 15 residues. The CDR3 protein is CASSLIIGGPYEQYF.

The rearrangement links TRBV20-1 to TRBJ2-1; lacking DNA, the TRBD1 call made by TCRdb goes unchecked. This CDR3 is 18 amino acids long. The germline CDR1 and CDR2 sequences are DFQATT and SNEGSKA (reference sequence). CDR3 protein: CSAYFSRGRVDSYNEQFF.

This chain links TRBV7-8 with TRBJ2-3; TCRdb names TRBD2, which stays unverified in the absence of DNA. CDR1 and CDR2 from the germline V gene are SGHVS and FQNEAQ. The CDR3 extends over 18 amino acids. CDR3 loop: CASTPGVLAGNEVDTQYF. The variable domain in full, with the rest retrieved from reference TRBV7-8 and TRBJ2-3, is GAGVSQSPRYKVAKRGQDVALRCDPISGHVSLFWYQQALGQGPEFLTYFQNEAQLDKSGLPSDRFFAERPEGSVSTLKIQRTQQEDSAVYLCASTPGVLAGNEVDTQYFGPGTRLTVL.

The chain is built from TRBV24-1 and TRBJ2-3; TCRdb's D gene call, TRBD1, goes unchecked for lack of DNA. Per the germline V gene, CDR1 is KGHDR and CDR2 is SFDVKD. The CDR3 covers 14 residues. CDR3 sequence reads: CATSSDRLADTQYF.

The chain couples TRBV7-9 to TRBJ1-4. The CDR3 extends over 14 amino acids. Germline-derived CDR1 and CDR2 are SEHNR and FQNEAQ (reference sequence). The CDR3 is CASSLNTVNEKLFF.

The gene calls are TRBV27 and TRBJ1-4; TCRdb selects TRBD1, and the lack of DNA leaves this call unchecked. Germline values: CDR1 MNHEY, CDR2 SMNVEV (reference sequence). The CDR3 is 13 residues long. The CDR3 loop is CAASDRVGGKLFF. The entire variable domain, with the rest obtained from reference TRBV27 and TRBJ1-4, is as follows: EAQVTQNPRYLITVTGKKLTVTCSQNMNHEYMSWYRQDPGLGLRQIYYSMNVEVTDKGDVPEGYKVSRKEKRNFPLILESPSPNQTSLYFCAASDRVGGKLFFGSGTQLSVL.

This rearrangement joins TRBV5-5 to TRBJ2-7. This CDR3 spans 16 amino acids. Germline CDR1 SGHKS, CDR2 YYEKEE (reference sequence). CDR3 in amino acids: CASSLDEAYPTYEQYF. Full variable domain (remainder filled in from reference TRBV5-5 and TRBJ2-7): DAGVTQSPTHLIKTRGQQVTLRCSPISGHKSVSWYQQVLGQGPQFIFQYYEKEERGRGNFPDRFSARQFPNYSSELNVNALLLGDSALYLCASSLDEAYPTYEQYFGPGTRLTVT.

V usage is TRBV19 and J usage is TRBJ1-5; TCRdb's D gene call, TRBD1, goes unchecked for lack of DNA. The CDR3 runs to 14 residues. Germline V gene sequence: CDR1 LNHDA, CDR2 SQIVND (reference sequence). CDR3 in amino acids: CASKPQGASSPQHF. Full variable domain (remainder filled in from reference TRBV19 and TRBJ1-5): DGGITQSPKYLFRKEGQNVTLSCEQNLNHDAMYWYRQDPGQGLRLIYYSQIVNDFQKGDIAEGYSVSREKKESFPLTVTSAQKNPTAFYLCASKPQGASSPQHFGDGTRLSIL.

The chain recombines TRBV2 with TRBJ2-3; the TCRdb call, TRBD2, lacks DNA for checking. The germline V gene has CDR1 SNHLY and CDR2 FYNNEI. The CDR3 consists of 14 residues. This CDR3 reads CASRIGLPPDTQYF. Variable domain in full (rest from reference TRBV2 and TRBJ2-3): EPEVTQTPSHQVTQMGQEVILRCVPISNHLYFYWYRQILGQKVEFLVSFYNNEISEKSEIFDDQFSVERPDGSNFTLKIRSTKLEDSAMYFCASRIGLPPDTQYFGPGTRLTVL.

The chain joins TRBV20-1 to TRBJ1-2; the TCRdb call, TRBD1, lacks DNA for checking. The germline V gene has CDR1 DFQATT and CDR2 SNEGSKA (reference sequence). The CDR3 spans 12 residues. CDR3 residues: CSARDRDSPYTF.

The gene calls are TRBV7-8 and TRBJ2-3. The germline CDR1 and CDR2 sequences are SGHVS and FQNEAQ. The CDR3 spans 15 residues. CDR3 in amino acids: CASSLGIRGTDTQYF.

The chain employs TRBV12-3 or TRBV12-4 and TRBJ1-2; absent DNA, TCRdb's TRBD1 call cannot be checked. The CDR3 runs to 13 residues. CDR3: CASSPQGAPGYTF.

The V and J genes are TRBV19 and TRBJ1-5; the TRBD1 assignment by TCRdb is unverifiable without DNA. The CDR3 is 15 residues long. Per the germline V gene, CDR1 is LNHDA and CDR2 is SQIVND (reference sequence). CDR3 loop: CASSMGPRSNQPQHF. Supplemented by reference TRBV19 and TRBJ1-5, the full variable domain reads DGGITQSPKYLFRKEGQNVTLSCEQNLNHDAMYWYRQDPGQGLRLIYYSQIVNDFQKGDIAEGYSVSREKKESFPLTVTSAQKNPTAFYLCASSMGPRSNQPQHFGDGTRLSIL.

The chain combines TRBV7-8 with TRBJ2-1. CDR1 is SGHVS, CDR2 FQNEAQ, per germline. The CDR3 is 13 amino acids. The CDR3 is CASSYQPRSEQFF.

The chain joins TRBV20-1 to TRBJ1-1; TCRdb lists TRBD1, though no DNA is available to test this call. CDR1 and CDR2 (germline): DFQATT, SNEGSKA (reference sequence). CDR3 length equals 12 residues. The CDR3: CSAPLDSTEAFF.

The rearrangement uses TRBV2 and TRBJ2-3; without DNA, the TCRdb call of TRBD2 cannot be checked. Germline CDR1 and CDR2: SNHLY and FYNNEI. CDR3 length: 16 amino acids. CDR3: CASSGGLAASTDTQYF. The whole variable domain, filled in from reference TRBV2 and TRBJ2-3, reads EPEVTQTPSHQVTQMGQEVILRCVPISNHLYFYWYRQILGQKVEFLVSFYNNEISEKSEIFDDQFSVERPDGSNFTLKIRSTKLEDSAMYFCASSGGLAASTDTQYFGPGTRLTVL.

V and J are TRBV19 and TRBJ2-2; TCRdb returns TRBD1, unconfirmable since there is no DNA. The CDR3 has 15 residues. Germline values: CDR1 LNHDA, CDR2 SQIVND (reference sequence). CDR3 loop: CASSIGPRGAGELFF.

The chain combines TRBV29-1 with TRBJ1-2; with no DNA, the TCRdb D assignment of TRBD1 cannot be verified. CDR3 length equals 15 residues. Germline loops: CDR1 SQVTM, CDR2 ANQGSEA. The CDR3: CSVEERQGSIDGYTF.

The CDR3 sequence: CASSFDGKQETQYF. This rearrangement joins TRBV7-2 to TRBJ2-5. The CDR3 runs to 14 residues. The V gene's germline CDR1 is SGHTA and CDR2 FQGNSA.

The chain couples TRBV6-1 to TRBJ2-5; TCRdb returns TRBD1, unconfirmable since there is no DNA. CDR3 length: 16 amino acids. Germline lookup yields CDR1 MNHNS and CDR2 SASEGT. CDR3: CASSGRTGGLRETQYF.

CDR3: CASSHPGRYYGYTF. The V and J genes are TRBV12-3 or TRBV12-4 and TRBJ1-2; TCRdb calls TRBD1, which cannot be checked without DNA. The CDR3 runs 14 residues.

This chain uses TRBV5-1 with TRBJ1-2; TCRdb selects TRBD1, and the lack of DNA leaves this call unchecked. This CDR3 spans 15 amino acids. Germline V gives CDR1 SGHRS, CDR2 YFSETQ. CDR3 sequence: CASSLGGTPGDRYTF.

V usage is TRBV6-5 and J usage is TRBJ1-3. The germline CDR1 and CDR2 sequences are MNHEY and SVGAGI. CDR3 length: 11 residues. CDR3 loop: CASSSPPTIYF.

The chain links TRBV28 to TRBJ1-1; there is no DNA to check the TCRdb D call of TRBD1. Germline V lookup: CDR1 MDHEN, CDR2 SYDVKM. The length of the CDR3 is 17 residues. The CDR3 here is CASSSGTGGNLYTEAFF. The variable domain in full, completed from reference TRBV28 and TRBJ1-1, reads DVKVTQSSRYLVKRTGEKVFLECVQDMDHENMFWYRQDPGLGLRLIYFSYDVKMKEKGDIPEGYSVSREKKERFSLILESASTNQTSMYLCASSSGTGGNLYTEAFFGQGTRLTVV.

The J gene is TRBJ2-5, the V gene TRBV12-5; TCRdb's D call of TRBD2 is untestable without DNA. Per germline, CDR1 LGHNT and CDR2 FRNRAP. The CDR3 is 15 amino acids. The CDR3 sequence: CASGLGTSGKETQYF.

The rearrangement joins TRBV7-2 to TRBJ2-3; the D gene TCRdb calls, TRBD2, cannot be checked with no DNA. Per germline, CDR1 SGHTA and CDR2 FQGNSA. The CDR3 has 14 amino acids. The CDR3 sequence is CASSPPGTPITQYF. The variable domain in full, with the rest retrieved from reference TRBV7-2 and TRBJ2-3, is GAGVSQSPSNKVTEKGKDVELRCDPISGHTALYWYRQSLGQGLEFLIYFQGNSAPDKSGLPSDRFSAERTGGSVSTLTIQRTQQEDSAVYLCASSPPGTPITQYFGPGTRLTVL.